The clone carrying this TCR beta chain showed up many times. The antigen remains undetermined. The sample comes from a study of human T cells and chemical hapten exposure. Study-level results: No alteration of TCRs above 1 in 1000 frequency was seen with DPC sensitization.

Time point described: patch test 3, about 24 weeks after DPC sensitization. Treatment in this sample: therapeutic diphenylcyclopropenone sensitization with weekly scalp DPC. The CDR3 spans 16 residues. Germline lookup yields CDR1 KGHDR and CDR2 SFDVKD. V was pared by 4 bases and J by 0 bases, with 12 bases between. Each CDR3 protein is one row after TCRdb ran MiXCR on the RACE reads. The sample records roughly 89,000 distinct CDR3 sequences, about a tenth being singletons. The material was whole blood, obtained in connection with sensitization to the hapten diphenylcyclopropenone (DPC). This TCR was recovered from a woman under 40 with alopecia areata. Some clones in this sample may be carry-over from other donors' samples. The V gene is TRBV24-1, the J gene TRBJ2-1; D possibly uses TRBD1 or TRBD2 (5 bases each). The CDR3 protein is CATSDPGRSSYNEQFF. CDR3 DNA sequence: TGTGCCACCAGTGACCCGGGACGGAGCTCCTACAATGAGCAGTTCTTC.